Below, 20 T cell receptor beta chains from the same sample are listed, as sequenced in a study of blood T cell repertoires in COVID-19. Using immunoSEQ multiplex PCR, the repertoire was profiled, and TCRdb retains in-frame clones only, with some absent. The data hold a few hundred thousand clones, with approximately 86% observed a single time. Sequenced material: PBMCs or T cells enriched from blood (not recorded which). The receptors were gathered from a woman aged 25 to 39 who had been exposed to COVID-19.

Regarding this clone: Other DNA sequences of this sample code for an identical CDR3. The chain couples TRBV5-1 to TRBJ1-5; TRBD1 matches at 9 bases. With 4 bases clipped from V and 4 bases from J, the junction kept 6 bases outside the gene matches. Germline V lookup: CDR1 SGHRS, CDR2 YFSETQ. The CDR3 is made up of 15 amino acids. The CDR3 DNA reads as TGCGCCAGCAGCGAGGGACAGGGATTAAATCAGCCCCAGCATTTT. Protein sequence: CASSEGQGLNQPQHF.

This chain joins TRBV20-1 and TRBJ1-1; possibly TRBD1 for D (6 bases). Germline V gene data show CDR1 as DFQATT and CDR2 as SNEGSKA (reference sequence). The CDR3 is made up of 11 amino acids. Trimming cost V 7 bases and J 4 bases, with 10 bases left between them. The CDR3 reads CSVGGGTEAFF. The CDR3 DNA follows: TGCAGTGTGGGAGGGGGCACTGAAGCTTTCTTT.

V usage is TRBV5-5 and J usage is TRBJ2-1; D possibly corresponds to TRBD1 (6 bases). The germline gives CDR1 SGHKS, CDR2 YYEKEE (reference sequence). V shed 1 base and J shed 5 bases, with 7 bases lying between them. This CDR3 has 13 amino acids. The CDR3: CASSLSGDNEQFF. CDR3 DNA sequence: TGTGCCAGCAGCTTGTCAGGGGACAATGAGCAGTTCTTC.

The chain recombines TRBV10-3 with TRBJ1-4, with 8 bases identical to TRBD1. Germline V gives CDR1 ENHRY, CDR2 SYGVKD. V trimming: 10 bases; J trimming: 6 bases; junction bases outside the gene matches: 7. The CDR3 consists of 13 residues. CDR3 nucleotides: TGTGCCACCGCACCAGGGGGCGATGAAAAACTGTTTTTT. As protein: CATAPGGDEKLFF.

The V and J genes are TRBV7-6 and TRBJ1-1; the D is unclear. Germline V gives CDR1 SGHVS, CDR2 FNYEAQ. Trimming pared 5 bases from V and 2 bases from J, leaving 9 bases between. CDR3 size: 13 residues. The CDR3 nucleotides are TGTGCCAGCAGCCCGACTCCAAACACTGAAGCTTTCTTT. Protein: CASSPTPNTEAFF.

The CDR3 loop reads CASSEIIRVGYNEQFF. The CDR3 nucleotides are TGTGCCAGCAGTGAAATAATCAGGGTGGGCTACAATGAGCAGTTCTTC. The rearrangement uses TRBV2 and TRBJ2-1, with D perhaps matching TRBD1 (5 bases). The V gene's germline CDR1 is SNHLY and CDR2 FYNNEI. The CDR3 sequence is 16 residues long. V lost 2 bases to trimming and J lost 3 bases, with 14 bases between them.

The chain recombines TRBV29-1 with TRBJ2-1; 7 nucleotides line up with TRBD1. The CDR3 sequence is 15 residues long. V lost 7 bases and J lost 0; bases outside the gene matches: 9. CDR1 is SQVTM, CDR2 ANQGSEA, per germline. In DNA, the CDR3 is TGCAGCGCCCCCGGGACAGAGAGCTCCTACAATGAGCAGTTCTTC. Translated, it gives CSAPGTESSYNEQFF.

This chain connects TRBV2 to TRBJ2-1; D remains unclear. V was clipped by 6 bases and J by 4 bases, with 10 bases between them. The CDR3 runs to 13 residues. Looked up from germline, CDR1 is SNHLY and CDR2 is FYNNEI. CDR3 nucleotide sequence: TGTGCCAGCAGGGCTGACATTTACAATGAGCAGTTCTTC. Its translation: CASRADIYNEQFF.

The chain combines TRBV7-3 with TRBJ2-5; D possibly corresponds to TRBD2 (5 bases). The CDR3 sequence is 13 residues long. Germline CDR1 reads SGHTA; CDR2 reads FQGTGA. Trimming shortened V by 4 bases and J by 5 bases, and 11 bases separated the two germline ends. The CDR3 DNA sequence: TGTGCCAGCAGCTCCCGTGGGAGCGAGACCCAGTACTTC. This gives the protein CASSSRGSETQYF.

The genes are TRBV4-1 and TRBJ1-2; a weak D match, TRBD1 (5 bases). Germline-derived CDR1 and CDR2 are MGHRA and YSYEKL. The V and J ends lost 0 bases and 3 bases respectively, with 11 bases between them. There are 15 residues in the CDR3. The CDR3 DNA sequence: TGCGCCAGCAGCCAAGATTGGCAGGGTGACTATGGCTACACCTTC. The encoded protein is CASSQDWQGDYGYTF.

V gene TRBV6-5 combines with J gene TRBJ2-7, with 10 bases aligning to TRBD2. There are 14 residues in the CDR3. From germline, CDR1 is MNHEY and CDR2 SVGAGI. V shed 4 bases, J shed 4 bases, and the junction held 4 bases outside the gene matches. CDR3 sequence reads: CASSSLAGGYEQYF. Here the CDR3 DNA reads TGTGCCAGCAGTTCTTTAGCGGGGGGTTACGAGCAGTACTTC.

CDR3 residues: CASSLRGSGANVLTF. CDR3 DNA: TGTGCCAGCAGCTTGCGGGGCTCTGGGGCCAACGTCCTGACTTTC. The V call is TRBV5-8, the J call TRBJ2-6; a weak D match, TRBD2 (5 bases). Looked up from germline, CDR1 is SGHTS and CDR2 is YDEGEE. The germline V and J ends were trimmed by 1 base and 0 bases, with 5 bases remaining between them. The CDR3 runs 15 residues.

The rearrangement joins TRBV5-5 to TRBJ2-7, with D possibly matching TRBD2 (7 bases). Trimming took off 0 bases at V and 1 base at J, with 17 bases between the two ends. Germline assignment: CDR1 SGHKS and CDR2 YYEKEE (reference sequence). The CDR3 runs 17 residues. The chain's CDR3 is CASSLAVGGGLSYEQYF. For the CDR3, the DNA is TGTGCCAGCAGCTTGGCAGTCGGCGGGGGCCTTTCCTACGAGCAGTACTTC.

V is TRBV20-1 and J is TRBJ1-1, with TRBD1 identical over 7 bases. J was trimmed by 11 bases and V by 2 bases; bases with no gene match: 5. The CDR3 runs 11 residues. CDR1 DFQATT and CDR2 SNEGSKA come from the germline V gene (reference sequence). The CDR3 nucleotides are TGCAGTGCTAGACTAAACAGGGGCGCTTTCTTT. It translates to CSARLNRGAFF.

The V and J genes are TRBV5-1 and TRBJ1-5; a possible D gene is TRBD1 (5 bases). There are 22 residues in the CDR3. Between the trimmed V and J ends, which lost 1 base and 4 bases, there was a span of 33 bases. Per the germline V gene, CDR1 is SGHRS and CDR2 is YFSETQ. The CDR3 protein is CASSLPDYPYYVPGRGNQPQHF. CDR3 sequence (DNA): TGCGCCAGCAGCTTGCCCGACTACCCCTACTACGTACCAGGGCGGGGGAATCAGCCCCAGCATTTT.

This clone was found once. The chain joins TRBV3-1 (or the pseudogene TRBV3-2) to TRBJ2-7; 7 bases match TRBD1. Germline CDR1 and CDR2: LGHDT and YNNKEL (reference sequence). V dropped 3 bases and J dropped 2; count of bases not matched to a gene: 7. CDR3 length equals 15 residues. CDR3 sequence (DNA): TGTGCCAGCAGCCATGACAGGGCGGGCACCTACGAGCAGTACTTC. Residues: CASSHDRAGTYEQYF.

The chain couples TRBV18 to TRBJ1-4; D might be TRBD1 (6 bases). Germline CDR1 is KGHSH and CDR2 is LQKENI. The CDR3 totals 16 residues. Trimming removed 3 bases at V and 2 bases at J, with 13 bases between. The CDR3: CASSPQGQATNEKLFF. The CDR3 DNA reads as TGTGCCAGCTCACCTCAGGGGCAGGCGACTAATGAAAAACTGTTTTTT. The full variable domain, with the rest looked up from reference TRBV18 and TRBJ1-4, is NAGVMQNPRHLVRRRGQEARLRCSPMKGHSHVYWYRQLPEEGLKFMVYLQKENIIDESGMPKERFSAEFPKEGPSILRIQQVVRGDSAAYFCASSPQGQATNEKLFFGSGTQLSVL.

The genes are TRBV28 and TRBJ1-5; 8 bases agree with TRBD1. Per germline, CDR1 MDHEN and CDR2 SYDVKM. The CDR3 is 14 residues long. The V segment lost 6 bases and the J segment 6 bases; nucleotides outside the gene matches: 7. This CDR3 is CASSLQGAGQPQHF. CDR3 in DNA: TGTGCCAGCAGCCTCCAGGGGGCCGGTCAGCCCCAGCATTTT. The entire variable domain, with the rest obtained from reference TRBV28 and TRBJ1-5, is as follows: DVKVTQSSRYLVKRTGEKVFLECVQDMDHENMFWYRQDPGLGLRLIYFSYDVKMKEKGDIPEGYSVSREKKERFSLILESASTNQTSMYLCASSLQGAGQPQHFGDGTRLSIL.

V usage is TRBV5-5 and J usage is TRBJ1-5; D is ambiguous. CDR1 and CDR2 (germline): SGHKS, YYEKEE (reference sequence). The CDR3 runs to 13 residues. V lost 0 bases to trimming and J lost 8 bases, with 9 bases between them. CDR3 protein: CASSLETEKPQHF. In DNA, the CDR3 is TGTGCCAGCAGCTTGGAGACGGAGAAGCCCCAGCATTTT. Variable domain in full (rest from reference TRBV5-5 and TRBJ1-5): DAGVTQSPTHLIKTRGQQVTLRCSPISGHKSVSWYQQVLGQGPQFIFQYYEKEERGRGNFPDRFSARQFPNYSSELNVNALLLGDSALYLCASSLETEKPQHFGDGTRLSIL.

The gene calls are TRBV3-1 (or the pseudogene TRBV3-2) and TRBJ1-1; 11 nucleotides match TRBD1. Germline CDR1 is LGHDT and CDR2 is YNNKEL (reference sequence). This CDR3 is built from 15 residues. V lost 4 bases and J lost 3; bases outside the gene matches: 4. CDR3 bases: TGTGCCAGCAGCCCCGGACAGGGGGCTTACACTGAAGCTTTCTTT. This encodes CASSPGQGAYTEAFF.